Listed here is a single T cell receptor (beta chain). Its antigen is still unknown. The data were taken from a study of cytomegalovirus exposure and HLA in healthy donors. Points from the study as a whole: Analyses of presence and absence presupposed an approximately uniform sequencing depth across donors. In all likelihood, a cluster of highly shared sequence variants was a sequencing artifact. Reportedly, TCR beta sequences accurately predicted HLA-A and HLA-B alleles in most subjects.

Amplification used 60 Vbeta primers and 13 Jbeta primers. As handled by the study authors: The count from a later analysis was roughly 80 million unique TCR beta chains, some 12 million of them shared. Sequencing was performed with immunoSEQ multiplex PCR; in TCRdb, only in-frame clones are kept and a portion is missing. The V and J calls and the clone size are those of that table, but D and trimming were determined from the DNA. The sample has around 160,000 clones, approximately 77% seen once; the top ten hold about 7.4%. The CDR3 spans 15 residues. Germline CDR1 and CDR2: MGHRA and YSYEKL. Trimming shortened V by 1 base and J by 2 bases, and 12 bases separated the two germline ends.

The sequenced sample was PBMCs. The origin of this receptor is a male donor in good health and CMV-seropositive. The chain recombines TRBV4-1 with TRBJ2-7; D is undetermined. Here the CDR3 reads CASSQGRHATYEQYF. In DNA form, the CDR3 reads TGCGCCAGCAGCCAAGGGCGACACGCGACCTACGAGCAGTACTTC.